The clone carrying this TCR beta chain was observed a single time. V was pared by 4 bases and J by 3 bases, with 21 bases between. The CDR3 has 17 amino acids. Germline CDR1 MGHDK, CDR2 SYGVNS. The data belong to a study of blood T cell repertoires in COVID-19. Clinical history as reported by participants underpinned cohort assignment. Assay used: immunoSEQ multiplex PCR; TCRdb lists only in-frame clones, some missing. Of some 180,000 clones in the sample, about 85% are singletons; the top ten hold 6.2%. Sequencing was done on a sample of PBMCs or T cells enriched from blood (not recorded which). The origin of this receptor is a man in his forties who had recovered from COVID-19. V usage is TRBV25-1 and J usage is TRBJ1-2; the D gene is possibly TRBD1 (6 bases). The CDR3 protein is CASSGAPGGPSDYGYTF. CDR3 in DNA: TGTGCCAGCAGTGGAGCGCCGGGGGGCCCATCTGACTATGGCTACACCTTC.